A selection of T cell receptor beta chains follows, all from one sample in a study of T cells after posttransplantation cyclophosphamide. Using immunoSEQ multiplex PCR, the repertoire was profiled, and TCRdb retains in-frame clones only, with some absent. The data hold fewer than 25,000 clones, with more than 70% observed a single time. The specimen comprised PBMCs, sampled after an allogeneic stem cell transplant with a calcineurin inhibitor and methotrexate. The receptors here all came from a female patient aged 50 to 65 who received an allogeneic stem cell transplant from an unrelated donor, was CMV-positive, and had chronic GVHD only. Some T cells could come from the graft donor. The conserved cysteine and the conserved F or W are not part of the CDR3 here. D genes are given only for firm matches. Rows give clone size only sometimes, using once, few, many, or a class for an expanded clone.

TRBD2 | TRBJ2-1 | TRBV28 | . | ASSWLAGNNEQF
. | TRBJ2-7 | TRBV9 | . | ASSVGPLTGAY
. | TRBJ1-2 | TRBV28 | . | ASRDTANYGYT
TRBD1 | TRBJ1-4 | TRBV7-6 | . | ASSLGQDNEKLF
. | TRBJ2-1 | TRBV15 | . | ATSRGGLKGGEQF
TRBD2 | TRBJ2-7 | TRBV6-5 | . | ASSLLAGAVYEQY
. | TRBJ2-1 | TRBV5-1 | . | ASSLEGGGNEQF
TRBD1 | TRBJ1-2 | TRBV7-9 | . | ASSLGDRALSYGYT
TRBD2 | TRBJ2-2 | TRBV14 | few | ASSQRKRESAGELF
. | TRBJ1-2 | TRBV29-1 | . | SVERELLNGYT
TRBD2 | TRBJ2-1 | TRBV7-2 | . | ASSWDLAGDWLSEQF
. | TRBJ1-4 | TRBV21-1 | . | ASSTPIRQILATNEKLF
. | TRBJ2-1 | TRBV6-5 | . | ASSYSANEQF
. | TRBJ1-2 | TRBV28 | . | ASSFGYGYT
. | TRBJ2-7 | TRBV10-3 | . | AISDRGREQY
TRBD1 | TRBJ2-1 | TRBV6-1 | . | ATDRAWNNEQF
TRBD1 | TRBJ2-7 | TRBV9 | . | ASSVEQGAGYEQY
TRBD1 | TRBJ2-7 | TRBV5-1 | . | ASSDGTAYEQY
TRBD2 | TRBJ2-1 | TRBV19 | . | ASSKPGLAGGFHNEQF
. | TRBJ1-5 | TRBV27 | . | ASSLLSNQPQH
TRBD1 | TRBJ2-3 | TRBV11-3 | . | ASSPGQATDTQY
. | TRBJ2-2 | TRBV9 | . | ASSPTDNTGELF
. | TRBJ1-5 | TRBV7-9 | . | ASSLGRDNQPQH